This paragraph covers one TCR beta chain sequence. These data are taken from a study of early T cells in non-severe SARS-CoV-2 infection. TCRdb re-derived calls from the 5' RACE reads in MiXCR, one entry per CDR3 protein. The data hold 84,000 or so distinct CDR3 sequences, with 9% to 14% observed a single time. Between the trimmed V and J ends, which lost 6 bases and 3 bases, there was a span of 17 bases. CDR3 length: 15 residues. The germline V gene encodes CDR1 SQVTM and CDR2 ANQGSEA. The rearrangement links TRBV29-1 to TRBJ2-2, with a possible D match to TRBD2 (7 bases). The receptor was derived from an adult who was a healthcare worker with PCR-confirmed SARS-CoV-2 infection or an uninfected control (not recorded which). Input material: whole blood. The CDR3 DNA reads TGCAGCGTGAGACTAGCTGGGGGGCACACCGGGGAGCTGTTTTTT. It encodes CSVRLAGGHTGELFF.